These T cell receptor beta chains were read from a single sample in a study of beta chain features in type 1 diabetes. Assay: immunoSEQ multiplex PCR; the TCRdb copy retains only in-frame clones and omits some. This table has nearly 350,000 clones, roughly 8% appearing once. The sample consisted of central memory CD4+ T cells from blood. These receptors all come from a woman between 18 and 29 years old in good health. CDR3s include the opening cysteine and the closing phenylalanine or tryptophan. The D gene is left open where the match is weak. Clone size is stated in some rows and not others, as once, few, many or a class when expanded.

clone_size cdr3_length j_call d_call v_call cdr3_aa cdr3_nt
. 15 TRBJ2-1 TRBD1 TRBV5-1 CASSGDRVRNNEQFF TGCGCCAGCAGCGGAGACAGGGTAAGAAACAATGAGCAGTTCTTC
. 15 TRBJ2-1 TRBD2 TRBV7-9 CASSRSGNRNNEQFF TGTGCCAGCAGCCGAAGCGGGAACCGGAACAATGAGCAGTTCTTC
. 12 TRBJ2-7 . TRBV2 CASSQTSGEQYF TGTGCCAGCAGTCAGACATCGGGTGAGCAGTACTTC
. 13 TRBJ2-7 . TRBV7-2 CASSFFGQGEQYF TGTGCCAGCAGCTTTTTCGGGCAAGGGGAGCAGTACTTC
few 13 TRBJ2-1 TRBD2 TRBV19 CASSSRTSNEQFF TGTGCCAGTAGTTCCCGGACTAGCAATGAGCAGTTCTTC
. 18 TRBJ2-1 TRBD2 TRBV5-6 CASSLTSGRAWSYNEQFF TGTGCCAGCAGTTTGACTAGCGGGAGGGCCTGGTCCTACAATGAGCAGTTCTTC
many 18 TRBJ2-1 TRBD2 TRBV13 CASSLGAWLAGDVGEQFF TGTGCCAGCAGCTTAGGGGCGTGGCTAGCGGGAGATGTTGGTGAGCAGTTCTTC
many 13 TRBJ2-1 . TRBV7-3 CASSLMVSNEQFF TGTGCCAGCAGCTTAATGGTCTCCAATGAGCAGTTCTTC
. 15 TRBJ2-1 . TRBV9 CASSVAGDGYNEQFF TGTGCCAGCAGCGTAGCAGGGGATGGTTACAATGAGCAGTTCTTC
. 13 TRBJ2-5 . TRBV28 CASSFVGGETQYF TGTGCCAGCAGTTTTGTGGGCGGCGAGACCCAGTACTTC
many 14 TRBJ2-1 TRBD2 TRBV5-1 CASSFSSGKNEQFF TGCGCCAGCAGCTTTAGTAGCGGGAAAAATGAGCAGTTCTTC
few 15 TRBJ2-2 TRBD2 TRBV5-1 CASSFSLAEAGELFF TGCGCCAGCAGCTTCTCACTAGCGGAGGCCGGGGAGCTGTTTTTT
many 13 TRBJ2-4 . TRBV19 CASSMSAVNIQYF TGTGCCAGTAGTATGTCGGCAGTAAACATTCAGTACTTC
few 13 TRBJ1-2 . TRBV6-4 CASSDSPGNGYTF TGTGCCAGCAGTGACTCGCCAGGGAATGGCTACACCTTC
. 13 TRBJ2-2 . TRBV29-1 CSVASGVSGELFF TGCAGCGTTGCTTCGGGGGTATCCGGGGAGCTGTTTTTT
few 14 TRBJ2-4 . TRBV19 CAVALGSGKNIQYF TGTGCCGTGGCGCTCGGGTCGGGGAAAAACATTCAGTACTTC
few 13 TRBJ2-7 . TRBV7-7 CASSLQESYEQYF TGTGCTAGCAGCTTACAGGAGTCCTACGAGCAGTACTTC
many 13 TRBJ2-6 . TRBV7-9 CASTFRGANVLTF TGTGCCAGCACCTTTAGAGGGGCCAACGTCCTGACTTTC
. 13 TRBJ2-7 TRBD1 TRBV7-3 CASSPQGKSEQYF TGTGCCAGCAGCCCACAGGGGAAGAGCGAGCAGTACTTC
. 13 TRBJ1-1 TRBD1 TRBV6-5 CASRRNRDSEAFF TGTGCCAGCAGGCGAAACCGGGACAGTGAAGCTTTCTTT